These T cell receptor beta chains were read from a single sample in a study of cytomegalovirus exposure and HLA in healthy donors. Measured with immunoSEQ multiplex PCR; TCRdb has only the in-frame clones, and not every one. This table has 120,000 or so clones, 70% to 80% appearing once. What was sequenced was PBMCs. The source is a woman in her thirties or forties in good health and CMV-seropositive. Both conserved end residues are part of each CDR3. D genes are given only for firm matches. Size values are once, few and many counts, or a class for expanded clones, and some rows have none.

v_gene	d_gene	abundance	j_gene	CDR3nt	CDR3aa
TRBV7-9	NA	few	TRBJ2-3	TGTGCCAGCAGCTCGAGTCAGGGCTTCACAGATACGCAGTATTTT	CASSSSQGFTDTQYF
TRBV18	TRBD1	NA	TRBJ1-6	TGTGCCAGCCGACAGGGAAATTCACCCCTCCACTTT	CASRQGNSPLHF
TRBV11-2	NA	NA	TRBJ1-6	TGTGCCAGCAGCCCGGGTTCCAGTTCACCCCTCCACTTT	CASSPGSSSPLHF
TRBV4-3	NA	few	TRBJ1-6	TGCGCCAGCAGCCAAGCCTTAGGGGAACGCTCACCCCTCCACTTT	CASSQALGERSPLHF
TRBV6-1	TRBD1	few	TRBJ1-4	TGTGCCAGCAGTCAAGGACAGGGGGCGTCTGAAAAACTGTTTTTT	CASSQGQGASEKLFF
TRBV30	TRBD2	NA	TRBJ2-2	TGTGCCTGGAGTGTATCGGCTAGCGGGGGGTCTGGGGAGCTGTTTTTT	CAWSVSASGGSGELFF
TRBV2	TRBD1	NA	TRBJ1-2	TGTGCCAGCGTCGCCCCAGGGGGGAGTAACTATGGCTACACCTTC	CASVAPGGSNYGYTF
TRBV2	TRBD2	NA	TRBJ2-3	TGTGCCAGCAGTGAACTAGCGGGGGGATCAGATACGCAGTATTTT	CASSELAGGSDTQYF
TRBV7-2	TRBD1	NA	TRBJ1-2	TGTGCCAGCAGCTATACAGGGGGCGGTGGCTACACCTTC	CASSYTGGGGYTF
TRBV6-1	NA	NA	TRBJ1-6	TGTGCCAGCAGCCGCGGATATATGGATTCACCCCTCCACTTT	CASSRGYMDSPLHF
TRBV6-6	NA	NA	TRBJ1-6	TGTGCCAGCAGTCGCACAGGGATGGATTCACCCCTCCACTTT	CASSRTGMDSPLHF